This record covers a single TCR beta chain. This entry belongs to a study of cytomegalovirus exposure and HLA in healthy donors. Germline CDR1 is GTSNPN and CDR2 is SVGIG (reference sequence). CDR3 length equals 12 residues. PCR involved 60 Vbeta and 13 Jbeta primers. Here immunoSEQ multiplex PCR was the method, and the copy in TCRdb shows in-frame clones only, minus some. The top ten hold around 1.8% of the sample, which has around 200,000 clones, around 79% seen once. The chain employs TRBV30 and TRBJ1-1; 10 bases are a match to TRBD1. The clonotype originates from a man aged 18 to 30 in good health and CMV-seronegative. The sample was PBMCs. CDR3 DNA: TGTGCGTCAGGACAGGGGGACACTGAAGCTTTCTTT. Translation gives CASGQGDTEAFF.